Below are 20 T cell receptor beta chains sequenced from a single sample in a study of CD8 T cells in ankylosing spondylitis. From the 5' RACE reads, TCRdb called clonotypes with MiXCR, one entry per CDR3 protein. The repertoire includes 300,000 to 350,000 distinct CDR3 sequences, less than 25% of them detected once, and 3.5% sits in the top ten. Sample: blood, either unsorted or a sorted T cell fraction (not recorded which). The receptors originated from a female donor with ankylosing spondylitis or in good health (not recorded which).

The chain employs TRBV19 and TRBJ2-3, with 7 bases aligning to TRBD2. V trimming: 8 bases; J trimming: 0 bases; junction bases outside the gene matches: 20. Germline V gene data show CDR1 as LNHDA and CDR2 as SQIVND (reference sequence). This CDR3 comprises 19 residues. The DNA for the CDR3 is TGTGCCAGTTCTGCTCGCCCTTGGGCTAGCGGAACTAGCACAGATACGCAGTATTTT. It specifies CASSARPWASGTSTDTQYF. Full variable domain (missing parts from reference TRBV19 and TRBJ2-3): DGGITQSPKYLFRKEGQNVTLSCEQNLNHDAMYWYRQDPGQGLRLIYYSQIVNDFQKGDIAEGYSVSREKKESFPLTVTSAQKNPTAFYLCASSARPWASGTSTDTQYFGPGTRLTVL.

This clonotype was observed at least ten times. V and J are TRBV25-1 and TRBJ2-3, with 12 bases identical to TRBD2. V was clipped by 3 bases and J by 4 bases; unmatched bases: 5. CDR3 length: 16 residues. Per the germline V gene, CDR1 is MGHDK and CDR2 is SYGVNS. CDR3 sequence reads: CASSDPRLAGADTQYF. The CDR3 DNA is TGTGCCAGCAGTGACCCCAGACTAGCGGGAGCAGATACGCAGTATTTT.

This sequence joins TRBV3-1 and TRBJ2-7, with 7 bases aligning to TRBD1. This CDR3 has 15 residues. Germline loops: CDR1 LGHDT, CDR2 YNNKEL (reference sequence). V lost 5 bases, J lost 3 bases, and 10 bases stayed unmatched. CDR3 in DNA: TGTGCCAGCAGCAAGGGACAGCTGCCCAACTACGAGCAGTACTTC. Translated: CASSKGQLPNYEQYF.

The chain couples TRBV6-1 to TRBJ2-3, with D unresolved. Trimming shortened V by 6 bases and J by 6 bases, and 16 bases separated the two germline ends. This CDR3 is 14 amino acids long. Germline V lookup: CDR1 MNHNS, CDR2 SASEGT. The CDR3 coding sequence is TGTGCCAGCAGAAAGACGGGTACATGGGATACGCAGTATTTT. Translating it yields CASRKTGTWDTQYF.

This clonotype showed up just a few times. The rearrangement joins TRBV7-8 to TRBJ2-6, with D unclear. V was shortened by 2 bases and J by 4 bases, with 9 bases between the two germline ends. The CDR3 contains 15 residues. Germline values: CDR1 SGHVS, CDR2 FQNEAQ. CDR3 coding DNA: TGTGCCAGCAGCTTATCTGGGTACGGGGCCAACGTCCTGACTTTC. Protein: CASSLSGYGANVLTF.

The chain employs TRBV9 and TRBJ2-3, with 7 bases aligning to TRBD1. This CDR3 has 16 amino acids. Germline assignment: CDR1 SGDLS and CDR2 YYNGEE. V was clipped by 2 bases and J by 5 bases; unmatched bases: 11. The CDR3 spells CASSVGTGDGRDTQYF. CDR3 coding DNA: TGTGCCAGCAGCGTTGGAACAGGGGATGGTAGAGATACGCAGTATTTT.

This clonotype turned up a few times. The junction differs from germline at one of its ends, possibly a read error. V gene TRBV25-1 combines with J gene TRBJ2-1, with no clear D. Germline V gene lookup returns CDR1 MGHDK and CDR2 SYGVNS. This CDR3 is 15 amino acids long. The CDR3 loop reads CASSDRYRPYDEQFF. CDR3 DNA sequence: TGTGCCAGCAGTGATAGGTACAGACCCTACGATGAGCAGTTCTTC.

This clonotype was detected many times. The chain links TRBV5-6 to TRBJ1-6; 9 bases agree with TRBD1. V shed 4 bases and J 11 bases; nucleotides not matched to a gene: 10. The germline V gene has CDR1 SGHDT and CDR2 YYEEEE. The CDR3 covers 15 residues. CDR3 DNA sequence: TGTGCCAGCAGCCAGGGGACAGGGAGTCGTCCACCCCTCCACTTT. Its protein is CASSQGTGSRPPLHF.

This clonotype showed up just a few times. CDR3 region: CASSLGGISDEQYF. CDR3 in DNA: TGTGCCAGCAGCTTAGGTGGGATTAGCGACGAGCAGTACTTC. This sequence joins TRBV7-2 and TRBJ2-7; possible D gene TRBD2, 5 bases. This CDR3 has 14 residues. CDR1 and CDR2 from the germline V gene are SGHTA and FQGNSA. Between the trimmed V and J ends, which lost 1 base and 5 bases, there was a span of 12 bases.

This clonotype was counted only a few times. As DNA, the CDR3 is TGTGCCAGCAGTTTAGCTGCGGGCACTGAAGCTTTCTTT. This gives the protein CASSLAAGTEAFF. The chain employs TRBV12-3 or TRBV12-4 and TRBJ1-1; D is unresolved. With 0 bases removed from V and 4 bases from J, the gap between germline ends came to 6 bases. The CDR3 extends over 13 amino acids.

In its sample, this clonotype was seen many times. This chain joins TRBV7-2 and TRBJ2-1; 9 bases align to TRBD1. After removal of 2 bases from V and 6 bases from J, the junction contained 5 bases not matched to a gene. CDR1 and CDR2 from the germline V gene are SGHTA and FQGNSA. The CDR3 loop spans 15 amino acids. CDR3 sequence reads: CASSLRTGVGNEQFF. CDR3 DNA sequence: TGTGCCAGCAGCTTAAGGACAGGGGTCGGCAATGAGCAGTTCTTC. The whole variable domain, filled in from reference TRBV7-2 and TRBJ2-1, reads GAGVSQSPSNKVTEKGKDVELRCDPISGHTALYWYRQSLGQGLEFLIYFQGNSAPDKSGLPSDRFSAERTGGSVSTLTIQRTQQEDSAVYLCASSLRTGVGNEQFFGPGTRLTVL.

This chain links TRBV20-1 with TRBJ2-1; D is unresolved. The CDR3 consists of 14 residues. Germline V gives CDR1 DFQATT, CDR2 SNEGSKA (reference sequence). V lost 1 base and J lost 0, with 7 bases in between. The CDR3: CSARGGNSYNEQFF. The CDR3 DNA reads as TGCAGTGCTAGAGGGGGAAACTCCTACAATGAGCAGTTCTTC.

The chain carries TRBV20-1 and TRBJ2-3, with D possibly matching TRBD1 (6 bases). Per germline, CDR1 DFQATT and CDR2 SNEGSKA (reference sequence). Trimming removed 5 bases at V and 6 bases at J, with 18 bases between. This CDR3 region has 14 residues. Here the CDR3 DNA reads TGCAGTGCTGGACAGTCGAGCATATTGGATACGCAGTATTTT. Its translation is CSAGQSSILDTQYF.

This clonotype was seen a few times. The chain combines TRBV4-2 with TRBJ2-2; no clear D. The CDR3 contains 15 residues. Per the germline V gene, CDR1 is LGHNA and CDR2 is YNFKEQ. V was cut by 0 bases and J by 1 base, with 6 bases left in between. CDR3: CASSQDRGNTGELFF. CDR3 nucleotides: TGTGCCAGCAGCCAAGATCGCGGGAACACCGGGGAGCTGTTTTTT.

This clonotype was recorded a few times. The chain joins TRBV6-5 to TRBJ1-4; D call uncertain. CDR3 size: 12 residues. Trimming stripped 6 bases from V and 10 bases from J, with 12 bases between. CDR1 is MNHEY, CDR2 SVGAGI, per germline. The CDR3 reads CASSSTRGKLFF. CDR3 coding DNA: TGTGCCAGCAGCTCCACCCGGGGAAAACTGTTTTTT.

The J gene is TRBJ2-1, the V gene TRBV7-3; 11 bases fit TRBD2. The CDR3 covers 16 residues. Germline CDR1 and CDR2: SGHTA and FQGTGA. With V trimmed by 4 bases and J by 4 bases, 6 bases remained unmatched. CDR3 DNA sequence: TGTGCCAGCAGCTCTCCCGGGACTAGCGGATACAATGAGCAGTTCTTC. This codes for CASSSPGTSGYNEQFF.

This clonotype was picked up a small number of times. The rearrangement joins TRBV5-4 to TRBJ2-7; D is undetermined. Germline CDR1 is SGHNT and CDR2 is YYREEE (reference sequence). The CDR3 consists of 14 residues. V was pared by 5 bases and J by 1 base, with 13 bases between. CDR3 nucleotides: TGTGCCAGCAGTCCTCGGTGGGGTTCCTACGAGCAGTACTTC. Amino acid sequence: CASSPRWGSYEQYF.

Many counts were recorded for this clonotype. V gene TRBV20-1 combines with J gene TRBJ2-7; 8 bases are a match to TRBD1. Per the germline V gene, CDR1 is DFQATT and CDR2 is SNEGSKA (reference sequence). J was trimmed by 1 base and V by 4 bases; bases with no gene match: 3. The CDR3 is 13 amino acids. The CDR3 region is CSAIRQGSYEQYF. CDR3 in DNA: TGCAGTGCTATCCGACAGGGGTCCTACGAGCAGTACTTC.

As concerns this clonotype: One junction end disagrees with the germline gene, perhaps due to a read error. This rearrangement joins TRBV4-3 to TRBJ1-2; D gene ambiguous. The CDR3 is 13 residues long. CDR1 is LGHNA and CDR2 is YSLEER in the germline V gene. The CDR3 reads CASSQDLGLKRAF. The CDR3 DNA reads as TGCGCCAGCAGCCAAGATTTAGGCCTAAAACGGGCCTTC.

V usage is TRBV20-1 and J usage is TRBJ2-1; 8 bases align to TRBD1. The CDR3 sequence is 14 residues long. Germline-derived CDR1 and CDR2 are DFQATT and SNEGSKA (reference sequence). V lost 5 bases, J lost 6 bases, and 9 bases stayed unmatched. CDR3 amino acids: CSAAQGANFNEQFF. CDR3 in DNA: TGCAGTGCTGCGCAGGGGGCGAATTTCAATGAGCAGTTCTTC.